The sequence of this T cell receptor beta chain was determined in a study of CD8 T cells in Susac syndrome (dated by TCRdb to about 2019). Regarding the study in general: Repertoire sequencing was used to test whether CD8+ T cell activation and differentiation in Susac syndrome was antigen driven. The clonality of the CD8+ T cell repertoire was compared across more than 9 healthy donors, roughly 14 Susac syndrome patients and roughly 16 multiple sclerosis patients. Broader findings and caveats from the paper: The number of individuals in the TCR sequencing and HLA analysis was acknowledged as relatively small.

In the germline V gene (reference sequence), CDR1 corresponds to DFQATT and CDR2 to SNEGSKA. V is pruned by 0 bases and J by 4 bases, leaving 8 bases of the junction without a gene match. The CDR3 goes from the cysteine to the phenylalanine over 16 residues. Here the CDR3 DNA is all that survives: 48 bases in frame from base 1. About this clonotype: Its specific antigen is unknown. There are no base qualities to consult, and no much larger clone falls within one base.

High-throughput TCR beta sequencing profiled peripheral blood CD8+ and CD4+ T cells from healthy donors, Susac syndrome patients and multiple sclerosis patients. The healthy donors served as controls matched for age and sex. Bulk CD8+ and CD4+ T cells were purified magnetically by negative isolation, whereas CD8+ TEMRA cells were enriched by FACS. Blood was drawn into EDTA tubes, processed within 24 hours, and PBMCs were isolated by density gradient centrifugation. PBMCs intended for TCR sequencing were frozen in liquid nitrogen and were later thawed in a 37 degrees C water bath. Purity of sorted or isolated CD4+, CD8+ and CD8+ TEMRA cells was at least 90%. RNA was extracted using the RNeasy kit, and roughly 0.45 to 1 microgram was reverse transcribed with random hexamers. The immunoSEQ multiplex PCR assay, covering 54 Vbeta and 13 Jbeta segments, was used to amplify TCR beta CDR3 regions. Bias from PCR amplification was corrected by using a synthetic template baseline for primer optimization and for computational correction. In the authors' own workflow: Only productive sequences were kept, with reads annotated to V, D and J genes according to IMGT and analyzed in immunoSEQ Analyzer. To calculate clonality, Shannon entropy was normalized by log2 of the number of productive unique sequences and then subtracted from one. For each patient and control, public and private clones were evaluated among the 100 most prevalent clones. A clone was defined as Susac-specific if it was absent from the healthy and MS cohorts, from roughly 990 published viral clones and from other ImmuneACCESS disease sequences. TCRdb ran its own pipeline on the public reads, namely fastp trimming at Q25 and MiXCR clone calling, and kept in-frame beta chains. Every entry covers one CDR3 protein and lists the most common genes and DNA from its rows. The V and J calls and clone size are TCRdb's, not the authors'. For this sample the table gives tens of thousands of distinct CDR3 sequences, of which 93% were detected only once. The top ten clonotypes cover 0.5% to 0.6% of the sample.

The chain joins TRBV20-1 to TRBJ2-1, and TRBD2 matches 8 of the central bases. The sample taken for sequencing was CD8+ T cells from PBMCs. The clonotype originates from a human donor in good health. CDR3 region: CSARDFGGRTYNEQFF. The bases are TGCAGTGCTAGAGATTTCGGCGGGAGGACATACAATGAGCAGTTCTTC.